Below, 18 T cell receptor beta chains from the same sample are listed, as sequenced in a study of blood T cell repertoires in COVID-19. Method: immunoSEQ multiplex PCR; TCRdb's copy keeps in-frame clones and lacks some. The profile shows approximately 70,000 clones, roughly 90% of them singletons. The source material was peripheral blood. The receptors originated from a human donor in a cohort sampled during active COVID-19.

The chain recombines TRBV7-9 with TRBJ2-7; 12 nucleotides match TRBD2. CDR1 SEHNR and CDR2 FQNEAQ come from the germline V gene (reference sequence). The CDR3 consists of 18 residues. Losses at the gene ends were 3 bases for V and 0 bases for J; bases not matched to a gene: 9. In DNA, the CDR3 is TGTGCCAGCAGCTTTCGGACTAGCGGGGCCGTTAGCTCCTACGAGCAGTACTTC. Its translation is CASSFRTSGAVSSYEQYF. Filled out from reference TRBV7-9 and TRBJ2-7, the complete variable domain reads DTGVSQNPRHKITKRGQNVTFRCDPISEHNRLYWYRQTLGQGPEFLTYFQNEAQLEKSRLLSDRFSAERPKGSFSTLEIQRTEQGDSAMYLCASSFRTSGAVSSYEQYFGPGTRLTVT.

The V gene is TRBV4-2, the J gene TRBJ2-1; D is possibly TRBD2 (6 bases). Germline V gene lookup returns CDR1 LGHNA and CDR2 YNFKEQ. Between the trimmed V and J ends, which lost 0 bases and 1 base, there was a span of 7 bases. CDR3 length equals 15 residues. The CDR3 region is CASSQEGGSYNEQFF. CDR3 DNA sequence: TGTGCCAGCAGCCAAGAGGGAGGATCCTACAATGAGCAGTTCTTC.

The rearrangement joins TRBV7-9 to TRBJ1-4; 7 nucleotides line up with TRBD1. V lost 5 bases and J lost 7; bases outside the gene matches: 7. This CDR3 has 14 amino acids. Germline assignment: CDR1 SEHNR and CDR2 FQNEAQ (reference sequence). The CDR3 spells CASSQQTGTEKLFF. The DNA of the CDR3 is TGTGCCAGCAGCCAACAGACAGGGACTGAAAAACTGTTTTTT.

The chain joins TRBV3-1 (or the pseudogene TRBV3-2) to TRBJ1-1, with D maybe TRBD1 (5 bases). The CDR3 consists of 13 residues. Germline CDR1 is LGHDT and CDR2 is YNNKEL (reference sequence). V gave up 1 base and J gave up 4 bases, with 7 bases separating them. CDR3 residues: CASSQGTGTEAFF. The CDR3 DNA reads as TGTGCCAGCAGCCAAGGCACAGGCACTGAAGCTTTCTTT.

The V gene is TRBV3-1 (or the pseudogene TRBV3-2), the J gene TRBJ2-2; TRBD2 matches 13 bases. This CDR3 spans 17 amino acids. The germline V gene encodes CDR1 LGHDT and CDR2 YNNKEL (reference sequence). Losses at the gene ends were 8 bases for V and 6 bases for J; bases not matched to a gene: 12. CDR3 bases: TGTGCCAGCCGTCCGACTAGCGGGAGGTTGTCGGCCGGGGAGCTGTTTTTT. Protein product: CASRPTSGRLSAGELFF.

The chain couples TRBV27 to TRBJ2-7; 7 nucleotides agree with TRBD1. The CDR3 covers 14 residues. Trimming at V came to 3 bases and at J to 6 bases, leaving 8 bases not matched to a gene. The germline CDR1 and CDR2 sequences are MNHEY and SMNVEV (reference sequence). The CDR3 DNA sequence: TGTGCCAGCAGTTTTCGGGACAGACCCCTCGAGCAGTACTTC. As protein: CASSFRDRPLEQYF.

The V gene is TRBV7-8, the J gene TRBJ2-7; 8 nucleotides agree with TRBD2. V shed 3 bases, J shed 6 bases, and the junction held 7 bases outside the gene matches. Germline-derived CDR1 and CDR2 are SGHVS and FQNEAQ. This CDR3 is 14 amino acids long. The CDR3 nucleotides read TGTGCCAGCAGCTTTGTATACGGGAGGGCCGAGCAGTACTTC. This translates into CASSFVYGRAEQYF. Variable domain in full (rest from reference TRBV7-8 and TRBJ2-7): GAGVSQSPRYKVAKRGQDVALRCDPISGHVSLFWYQQALGQGPEFLTYFQNEAQLDKSGLPSDRFFAERPEGSVSTLKIQRTQQEDSAVYLCASSFVYGRAEQYFGPGTRLTVT.

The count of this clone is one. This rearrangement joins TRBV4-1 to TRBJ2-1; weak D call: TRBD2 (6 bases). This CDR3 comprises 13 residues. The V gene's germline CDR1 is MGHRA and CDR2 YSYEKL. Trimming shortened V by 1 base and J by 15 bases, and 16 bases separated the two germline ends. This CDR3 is CASSQGAGFLGFF. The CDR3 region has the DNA TGCGCCAGCAGCCAAGGGGCGGGGTTTCTAGGGTTCTTC.

The CDR3: CSARDPNEQFF. CDR3 DNA: TGCAGTGCTAGAGATCCGAATGAGCAGTTCTTC. The chain uses TRBV20-1 and TRBJ2-1; D is undetermined. Between the trimmed V and J ends, which lost 0 bases and 7 bases, there was a span of 4 bases. Germline V CDR1 and CDR2: DFQATT, SNEGSKA (reference sequence). CDR3 length equals 11 residues.

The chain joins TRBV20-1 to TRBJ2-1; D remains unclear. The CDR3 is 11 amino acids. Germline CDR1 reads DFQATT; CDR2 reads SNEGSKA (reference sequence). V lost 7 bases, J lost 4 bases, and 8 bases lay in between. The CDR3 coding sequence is TGCAGTGGAAGACTGTACAATGAGCAGTTCTTC. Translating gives CSGRLYNEQFF.

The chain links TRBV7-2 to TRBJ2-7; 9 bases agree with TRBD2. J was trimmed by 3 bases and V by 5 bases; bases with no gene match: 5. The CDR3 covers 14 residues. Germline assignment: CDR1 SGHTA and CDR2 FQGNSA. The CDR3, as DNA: TGTGCCAGCAGCGAACCAGCGGGAGGCTACGAGCAGTACTTC. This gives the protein CASSEPAGGYEQYF.

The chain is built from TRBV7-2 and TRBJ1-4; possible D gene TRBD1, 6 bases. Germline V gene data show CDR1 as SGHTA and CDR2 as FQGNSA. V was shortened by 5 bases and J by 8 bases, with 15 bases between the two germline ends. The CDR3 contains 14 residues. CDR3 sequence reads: CASSRARGREKLFF. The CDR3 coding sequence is TGTGCCAGCAGCCGCGCGAGGGGGAGAGAAAAACTGTTTTTT.

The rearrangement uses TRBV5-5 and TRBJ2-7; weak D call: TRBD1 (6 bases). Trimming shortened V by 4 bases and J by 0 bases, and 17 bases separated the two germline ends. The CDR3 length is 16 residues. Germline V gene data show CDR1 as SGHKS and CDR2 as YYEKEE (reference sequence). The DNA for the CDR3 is TGTGCCAGCAGCGTACCCGCCGGGACAAGCTCCTACGAGCAGTACTTC. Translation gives CASSVPAGTSSYEQYF.

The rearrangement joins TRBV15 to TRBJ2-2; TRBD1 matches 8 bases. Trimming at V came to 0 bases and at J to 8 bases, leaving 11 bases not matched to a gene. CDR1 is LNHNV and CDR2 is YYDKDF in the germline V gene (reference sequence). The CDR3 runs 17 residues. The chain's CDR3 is CATSRDRTGWGVGELFF. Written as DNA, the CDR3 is TGTGCCACCAGCAGAGATAGGACAGGGTGGGGAGTGGGGGAGCTGTTTTTT.

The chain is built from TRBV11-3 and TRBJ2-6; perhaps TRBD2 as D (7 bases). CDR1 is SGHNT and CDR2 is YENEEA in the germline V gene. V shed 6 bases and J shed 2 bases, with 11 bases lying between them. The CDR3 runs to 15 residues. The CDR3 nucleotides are TGTGCCAGCAGTAGGGGGGGCACTGGGGCCAACGTCCTGACTTTC. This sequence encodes CASSRGGTGANVLTF.

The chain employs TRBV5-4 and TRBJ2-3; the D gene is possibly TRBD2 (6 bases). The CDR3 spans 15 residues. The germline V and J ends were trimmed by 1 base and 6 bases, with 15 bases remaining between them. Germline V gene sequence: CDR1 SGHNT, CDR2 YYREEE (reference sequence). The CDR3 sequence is CASSLRDSAWDTQYF. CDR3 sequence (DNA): TGTGCCAGCAGCTTGAGGGACTCCGCTTGGGATACGCAGTATTTT.

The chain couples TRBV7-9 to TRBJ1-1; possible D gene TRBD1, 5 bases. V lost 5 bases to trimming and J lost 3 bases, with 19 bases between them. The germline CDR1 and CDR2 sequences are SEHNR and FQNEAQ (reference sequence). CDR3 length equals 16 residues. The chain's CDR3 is CASSTGLYSRDTEAFF. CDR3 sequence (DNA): TGTGCCAGCAGCACGGGACTCTATTCGAGGGACACTGAAGCTTTCTTT.

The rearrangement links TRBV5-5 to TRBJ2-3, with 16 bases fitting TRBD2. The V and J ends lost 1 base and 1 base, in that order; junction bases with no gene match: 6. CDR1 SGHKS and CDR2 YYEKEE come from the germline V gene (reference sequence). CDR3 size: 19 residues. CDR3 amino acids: CASSLPGTSGGVGTDTQYF. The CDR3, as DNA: TGTGCCAGCAGCTTGCCTGGGACTAGCGGGGGGGTTGGCACAGATACGCAGTATTTT.